The clone carrying this TCR beta chain appeared many times. V lost 4 bases, J lost 1 base, and 6 bases lay in between. The CDR3 covers 12 residues. Germline V gene sequence: CDR1 DFQATT, CDR2 SNEGSKA (reference sequence). The sample belongs to a study of T cells in Graves' hyperthyroidism and ophthalmopathy. Using RNA transcripts as the source, TCR beta CDR3 regions were amplified. First-round RT-PCR targeting the TCR CDR3 was performed with the HTBI primer set. MiXCR, run by TCRdb on the multiplex PCR reads, gives a single entry per CDR3 protein. The sample lists under 400,000 distinct CDR3 sequences, around 13% occurring once.

J is TRBJ2-3 and V is TRBV20-1; D gene ambiguous. This sequence was found in a young woman with Graves' hyperthyroidism. The sequenced sample consisted of blood. CDR3 DNA sequence: TGCAGTGCTACCGCGGGCACAGATACGCAGTATTTT. This gives the protein CSATAGTDTQYF.